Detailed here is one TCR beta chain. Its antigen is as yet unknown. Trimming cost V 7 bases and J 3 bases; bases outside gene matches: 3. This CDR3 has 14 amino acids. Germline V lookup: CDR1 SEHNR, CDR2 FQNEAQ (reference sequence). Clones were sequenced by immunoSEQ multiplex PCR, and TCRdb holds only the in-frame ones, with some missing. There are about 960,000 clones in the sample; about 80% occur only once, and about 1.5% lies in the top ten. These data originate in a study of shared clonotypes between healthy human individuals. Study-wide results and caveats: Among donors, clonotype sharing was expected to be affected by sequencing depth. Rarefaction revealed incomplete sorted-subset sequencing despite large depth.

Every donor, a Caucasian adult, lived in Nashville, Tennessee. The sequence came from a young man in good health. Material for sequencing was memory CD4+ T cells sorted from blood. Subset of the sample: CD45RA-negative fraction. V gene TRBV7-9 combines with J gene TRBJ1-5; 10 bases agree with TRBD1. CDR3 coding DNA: TGTGCCAGCACCGGACAGGGGGACAATCAGCCCCAGCATTTT. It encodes CASTGQGDNQPQHF. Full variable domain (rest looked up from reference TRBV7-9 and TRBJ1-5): DTGVSQNPRHKITKRGQNVTFRCDPISEHNRLYWYRQTLGQGPEFLTYFQNEAQLEKSRLLSDRFSAERPKGSFSTLEIQRTEQGDSAMYLCASTGQGDNQPQHFGDGTRLSIL.